Given below is one T cell receptor (beta chain) in context. Antigen: not known. This sample is part of a study of shared clonotypes between healthy human individuals. Study results and limitations: Clonotype sharing among donors, it was expected, would be affected by sequencing depth.

The study ran the assay at deep level. Assay: immunoSEQ multiplex PCR; the TCRdb copy retains only in-frame clones and omits some. The sample carries around 1.4 million clones, around 98.5% recorded once. Material: naive CD4+ T cells sorted from blood. Specified subset: CD45RA+ positively selected. This sequence originates from a man between 25 and 39 years old in good health.

This CDR3 reads CASSLRFSNQPQHF. The CDR3 DNA sequence: TGCGCCAGCAGTCTACGATTTAGCAATCAGCCCCAGCATTTT. This chain joins TRBV23-1 and TRBJ1-5, with D uncertain. TRBV23-1 is marked as an open reading frame, function uncertain. Trimming pared 4 bases from V and 0 bases from J, leaving 7 bases between. The CDR3 consists of 14 residues.